This TCR beta chain was sequenced for a study of T cell responses to AZD1222 COVID-19 vaccine. Profiled with immunoSEQ multiplex PCR; TCRdb holds only in-frame clones, not every one. The table has more than 100,000 clones, around 88% seen once. This clone was seen a handful of times. The CDR3 runs to 13 residues. Per germline, CDR1 LGHDT and CDR2 YNNKEL (reference sequence). The V and J ends lost 2 bases and 4 bases respectively, with 8 bases between them. V usage is TRBV3-1 (or the pseudogene TRBV3-2) and J usage is TRBJ1-2, with D possibly matching TRBD1 (5 bases). The starting material was peripheral blood, obtained on day 0 of AZD1222 vaccination. The TCR sequence derives from an adult in good health. CDR3 sequence (DNA): TGTGCCAGCAGCCAACCCGACAGCTATGGCTACACCTTC. Residues: CASSQPDSYGYTF.